A selection of T cell receptor beta chains follows, all from one sample in a study of glioma-infiltrating T cells after dendritic cell vaccination. Repertoires were generated with immunoSEQ multiplex PCR, while TCRdb's copy carries only in-frame clones and drops some. Of some 91,000 clones in the sample, approximately 75% were seen once. Sample: blood, taken after dendritic cell vaccination. The receptor set was obtained from a human donor with glioblastoma. Both conserved end residues are part of each CDR3. A D gene is named only where the DNA matches it firmly. Where a row states a size, it is once, few, many or the class of an expanded clone; other rows omit it.

J gene	D gene	V gene	clone size	CDR3 DNA	CDR3 protein
TRBJ1-5	.	TRBV19	.	TGTGCCAGTAGTATCAACGACCGGGCCCAGCATTTT	CASSINDRAQHF
TRBJ1-2	TRBD1	TRBV29-1	.	TGCAGCGTCGGGGTCCCAGGGGGGTATGGCTACACCTTC	CSVGVPGGYGYTF
TRBJ2-1	TRBD2	TRBV27	.	TGTGCCAGCACCCCCTTAGCGGGGGGGCCCAATGAGCAGTTCTTC	CASTPLAGGPNEQFF
TRBJ2-3	.	TRBV7-6	.	TGTGCCAGCAGCTTTATGTCCCGCACAGATACGCAGTATTTT	CASSFMSRTDTQYF
TRBJ2-3	TRBD2	TRBV5-1	.	TGCGCCAGCAGCTTGAGCGGGGGAGGGACAGATACGCAGTATTTT	CASSLSGGGTDTQYF
TRBJ2-5	TRBD1	TRBV5-4	.	TGTGCCAGCAGCGACAGGGGTCAGACGGCAGGAGAGACCCAGTACTTC	CASSDRGQTAGETQYF
TRBJ2-2	.	TRBV29-1	.	TGCAGCGGGAGACAGCTCACCGGGGAGCTGTTTTTT	CSGRQLTGELFF
TRBJ1-2	.	TRBV2	.	TGTGCCAGCAGTGTGAGTTCAGGGCCCCTCATTGGCTACACCTTC	CASSVSSGPLIGYTF
TRBJ2-3	.	TRBV10-3	.	TGTGCCATCAGACCTAATCCTGGCACAGATACGCAGTATTTT	CAIRPNPGTDTQYF
TRBJ2-1	TRBD1	TRBV25-1	once	TGTGCCAGCAGTCGACAGGGGCGTCACAATGAGCAGTTCTTC	CASSRQGRHNEQFF
TRBJ1-5	TRBD1	TRBV2	.	TGTGCCAGCAGTGTGGGGACAGGTATGATCTCCCAGCATTTT	CASSVGTGMISQHF
TRBJ2-5	TRBD1	TRBV5-1	.	TGCGCCACCGCGACAGGGGGCGCGGGAGAGCAGTACTTC	CATATGGAGEQYF
TRBJ1-5	.	TRBV7-2	.	TGTGCCAGCAGCTTACCCGGGGGGCCGGGGCAGCCCCAGCATTTT	CASSLPGGPGQPQHF
TRBJ1-1	.	TRBV6-5	.	TGTGCCAGCTTATCCGGGGGAGAGTGGACTGAAGCTTTCTTT	CASLSGGEWTEAFF
TRBJ1-4	.	TRBV30	once	TGTGCCTGGAGCCCAGGGTTTAATGAAAAACTGTTTTTT	CAWSPGFNEKLFF
TRBJ2-1	TRBD2	TRBV27	.	TGTGCCAGCAGTTTAATGGGGACTAGCGTCTACAATGAGCAGTTCTTC	CASSLMGTSVYNEQFF